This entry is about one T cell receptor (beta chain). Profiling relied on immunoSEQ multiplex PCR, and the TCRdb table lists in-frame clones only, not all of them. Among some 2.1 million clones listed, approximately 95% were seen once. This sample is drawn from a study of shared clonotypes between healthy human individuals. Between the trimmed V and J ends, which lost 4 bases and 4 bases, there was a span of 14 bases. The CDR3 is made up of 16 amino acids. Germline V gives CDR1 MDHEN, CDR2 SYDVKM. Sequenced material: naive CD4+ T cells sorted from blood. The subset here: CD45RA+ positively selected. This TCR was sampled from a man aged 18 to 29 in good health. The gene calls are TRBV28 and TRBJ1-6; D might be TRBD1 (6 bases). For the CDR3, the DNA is TGTGCCAGCAGTTGGGGAGGGGGTGCTTATAATTCACCCCTCCACTTT. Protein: CASSWGGGAYNSPLHF. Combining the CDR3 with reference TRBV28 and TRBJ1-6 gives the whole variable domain DVKVTQSSRYLVKRTGEKVFLECVQDMDHENMFWYRQDPGLGLRLIYFSYDVKMKEKGDIPEGYSVSREKKERFSLILESASTNQTSMYLCASSWGGGAYNSPLHFGNGTRLTVT.